This record concerns one TCR beta chain sequence. In the study's own analysis: Quantification of nucleated cells was approximated via reference gene primer amplification. Repertoires were generated with immunoSEQ multiplex PCR, while TCRdb's copy carries only in-frame clones and drops some. V and J calls plus clone size are reproduced from that table; the DNA served to infer D and trimming. The table lists 100,000 to 150,000 clones, approximately 81% of them singletons. This sample was taken from a study of blood T cell repertoires in COVID-19. Turning to the study itself: From the United States, Italy and Spain came samples of acute and convalescent COVID-19. PBMCs, B-cell-depleted T cells, or T cells were the source of the cDNA or gDNA that made up the material.

The CDR3 loop spans 13 amino acids. V was clipped by 2 bases and J by 10 bases; unmatched bases: 5. In germline, CDR1 is WNHNN, CDR2 SYGVQD (reference sequence). This sequence was found in a woman between 50 and 59 years old with acute or convalescent COVID-19. Sequenced material: peripheral blood. The chain recombines TRBV10-1 with TRBJ1-1; 9 bases map to TRBD1. The CDR3 DNA reads TGCGCCAGCAGTGAGAACGGGGACAGGGCAGCTTTCTTT. The encoded protein is CASSENGDRAAFF.